Below are 13 T cell receptor beta chains sequenced from a single sample in a study of identical twins. TCRdb reprocessed the 5' RACE reads via MiXCR and lists one record per CDR3 protein. Among around 470,000 distinct CDR3 sequences listed, approximately 15% were seen once. This sample also belongs to another study, concerning yellow fever vaccine responses in identical twins.

The sequenced sample was CD4+ T cells sorted from blood. The receptor source for this set is a woman aged 18 to 35 in good health.

The chain recombines TRBV7-2 with TRBJ2-2; 7 positions match TRBD2. This CDR3 spans 15 amino acids. In germline, CDR1 is SGHTA, CDR2 FQGNSA. The J segment lost 5 bases and the V segment lost 0 bases, leaving 3 bases of the junction unmatched. The CDR3 region is CASSLALAVTGELFF. The CDR3 DNA reads as TGTGCCAGCAGCTTAGCCCTAGCGGTAACCGGGGAGCTGTTTTTT. Looking up the rest from reference TRBV7-2 and TRBJ2-2 gives the full variable domain: GAGVSQSPSNKVTEKGKDVELRCDPISGHTALYWYRQSLGQGLEFLIYFQGNSAPDKSGLPSDRFSAERTGGSVSTLTIQRTQQEDSAVYLCASSLALAVTGELFFGEGSRLTVL.

This chain's CDR3 is CASSLGRRSGLDTQYF. The CDR3 coding sequence is TGTGCCAGCAGTTTAGGCCGTCGGAGCGGATTAGATACGCAGTATTTT. The chain is built from TRBV12-3 or TRBV12-4 and TRBJ2-3; tentatively, D is TRBD2 (5 bases). This CDR3 comprises 16 residues. Trimming stripped 1 base from V and 5 bases from J, with 16 bases between.

The rearrangement uses TRBV3-1 and TRBJ2-2; 7 nucleotides match TRBD2. CDR1 LGHDT and CDR2 YNNKEL come from the germline V gene (reference sequence). The V segment lost 4 bases and the J segment 5 bases; nucleotides outside the gene matches: 4. The CDR3 sequence is 14 residues long. CDR3 bases: TGTGCCAGCAGCCTAGGACTAGTTACCGGGGAGCTGTTTTTT. It codes for CASSLGLVTGELFF.

In this sample, this clonotype turned up a few times. The chain uses TRBV19 and TRBJ2-7; D remains ambiguous. Trimming left V 5 bases short and J 3 bases short, with 14 bases between. CDR3 size: 14 residues. Germline V gene lookup returns CDR1 LNHDA and CDR2 SQIVND (reference sequence). The CDR3 region has the DNA TGTGCCAGTAGTTTTACATCTACGGGCTACGAGCAGTACTTC. Its protein is CASSFTSTGYEQYF.

This clonotype has a handful of counts. The chain carries TRBV20-1 and TRBJ1-5; unclear D gene. Germline V gene lookup returns CDR1 DFQATT and CDR2 SNEGSKA (reference sequence). The CDR3 loop spans 16 amino acids. V lost 0 bases to trimming and J lost 1 base, with 13 bases between them. The CDR3 loop is CSARDPAERSNQPQHF. The CDR3 coding sequence is TGCAGTGCTAGAGATCCGGCCGAAAGAAGCAATCAGCCCCAGCATTTT.

This clonotype has more than one count but fewer than ten. This chain links TRBV4-2 with TRBJ2-1; D possibly matches TRBD1 or TRBD2 (5 bases each). V gave up 0 bases and J gave up 4 bases, with 10 bases separating them. Per germline, CDR1 LGHNA and CDR2 YNFKEQ. This CDR3 comprises 15 residues. The CDR3 loop reads CASSQEMGPYNEQFF. The CDR3 nucleotides are TGTGCCAGCAGCCAAGAAATGGGACCTTACAATGAGCAGTTCTTC.

This clonotype has a count of ten or more. This chain joins TRBV12-3 or TRBV12-4 and TRBJ2-2; unclear D gene. V lost 7 bases and J lost 6, with 9 bases in between. The CDR3 is 12 residues long. The CDR3 sequence: CASTATPGELFF. For the CDR3, the DNA is TGTGCCAGCACCGCCACCCCCGGGGAGCTGTTTTTT.

The CDR3: CASSPGLREETQYF. CDR3 coding DNA: TGTGCCAGCTCACCAGGACTCAGGGAAGAGACCCAGTACTTC. The chain uses TRBV18 and TRBJ2-5; D tentatively reads TRBD1 or TRBD2 (5 bases each). This CDR3 contains 14 residues. Trimming removed 2 bases from V and 3 bases from J, with 10 bases in between. Germline CDR1 reads KGHSH; CDR2 reads LQKENI.

This clonotype was seen a handful of times. The chain joins TRBV29-1 to TRBJ2-5; 9 bases fit TRBD1. CDR3 length equals 14 residues. V lost 3 bases, J lost 5 bases, and 7 bases stayed unmatched. Germline V lookup: CDR1 SQVTM, CDR2 ANQGSEA. CDR3 region: CSVDEQGALETQYF. In nucleotides, the CDR3 is TGCAGCGTTGATGAACAGGGGGCATTGGAGACCCAGTACTTC.

This rearrangement joins TRBV20-1 to TRBJ1-5, with D possibly TRBD1 on 6 matching bases. This CDR3 comprises 14 residues. V shed 3 bases and J shed 2 bases, with 11 bases lying between them. Germline CDR1 reads DFQATT; CDR2 reads SNEGSKA (reference sequence). CDR3 sequence (DNA): TGCAGTGCTAGCGCAGGGGCAGGCAATCAGCCCCAGCATTTT. Translated: CSASAGAGNQPQHF.

This clonotype was observed many times. The chain joins TRBV12-3 or TRBV12-4 to TRBJ2-1; no definite D call. V lost 6 bases to trimming and J lost 7 bases, with 22 bases between them. The CDR3 runs 16 residues. Here the CDR3 reads CASRGPKGSIGNEQFF. CDR3 nucleotide sequence: TGTGCCAGCAGGGGCCCCAAAGGGTCTATTGGGAATGAGCAGTTCTTC.

This clonotype was counted many times. V gene TRBV12-3 or TRBV12-4 combines with J gene TRBJ2-2; possibly TRBD2 for D (5 bases). V was shortened by 3 bases and J by 5 bases, with 7 bases between the two germline ends. The CDR3 spans 13 residues. CDR3 in amino acids: CASSFGKTGELFF. The CDR3 DNA follows: TGTGCCAGCAGTTTCGGGAAAACCGGGGAGCTGTTTTTT.

This clonotype has more than one count but fewer than ten. V gene TRBV20-1 combines with J gene TRBJ2-3; 9 bases agree with TRBD2. After removal of 6 bases from V and 2 bases from J, the junction contained 9 bases not matched to a gene. This CDR3 has 15 residues. From germline, CDR1 is DFQATT and CDR2 SNEGSKA (reference sequence). In DNA, the CDR3 is TGCAGTGCCCCCTCTAGCGGGGATTACACAGATACGCAGTATTTT. This sequence encodes CSAPSSGDYTDTQYF.